This entry lists 21 T cell receptor beta chains sequenced from one sample in a study of T cell changes during pregnancy in multiple sclerosis. Data came from immunoSEQ multiplex PCR; TCRdb stores just in-frame clones and leaves some out. The sample consists of 65,000 to 85,000 clones, 92% of them appearing once. Sample: peripheral blood, taken after pregnancy. The origin of the receptors is a female donor with multiple sclerosis, enrolled in a pregnancy study.

This rearrangement joins TRBV10-3 to TRBJ1-5, with D unresolved. The CDR3 sequence is 12 residues long. Deletions cut 2 bases from V and 10 bases from J, with 9 bases between. Germline assignment: CDR1 ENHRY and CDR2 SYGVKD. Here the CDR3 reads CAISEPLRPQHF. For the CDR3, the DNA is TGTGCCATCAGTGAGCCCCTTCGTCCCCAGCATTTT.

The rearrangement links TRBV2 to TRBJ2-7; weak D call: TRBD2 (5 bases). Trimming pared 6 bases from V and 4 bases from J, leaving 10 bases between. The germline CDR1 and CDR2 sequences are SNHLY and FYNNEI. The CDR3 loop spans 12 amino acids. In DNA, the CDR3 is TGTGCCAGCAGGGAGGTAGAGTACGAGCAGTACTTC. Translation: CASREVEYEQYF.

V is TRBV11-2 and J is TRBJ2-7; 9 bases align to TRBD1. The CDR3 is made up of 15 amino acids. In germline, CDR1 is SGHAT, CDR2 FQNNGV. Trimming at V came to 5 bases and at J to 3 bases, leaving 8 bases not matched to a gene. In nucleotides, the CDR3 is TGTGCCAGCAGCCCGGGGACAGGGAAGTTCTACGAGCAGTACTTC. Encoded protein: CASSPGTGKFYEQYF.

V is TRBV19 and J is TRBJ1-4; maybe TRBD1 (6 bases). Germline V CDR1 and CDR2: LNHDA, SQIVND (reference sequence). With 4 bases removed from V and 3 bases from J, the gap between germline ends came to 24 bases. The CDR3 is 19 amino acids. CDR3 nucleotides: TGTGCCAGTAGTAAAAGAAGTTTCGGACAGTACCCAGCTAATGAAAAACTGTTTTTT. It specifies CASSKRSFGQYPANEKLFF.

Concerning this clone: One end of the junction does not line up with germline, which may come from a read error. This rearrangement joins TRBV18 to TRBJ1-3, with a weak D call TRBD1 (6 bases). This CDR3 comprises 15 residues. CDR1 and CDR2 (germline): KGHSH, LQKENI. Written as DNA, the CDR3 is TGTGCCAGCTCCCTCGGACAGCGCTCTAGAAACACCATATATTTT. It is translated as CASSLGQRSRNTIYF. The full variable domain, with the rest looked up from reference TRBV18 and TRBJ1-3, is NAGVMQNPRHLVRRRGQEARLRCSPMKGHSHVYWYRQLPEEGLKFMVYLQKENIIDESGMPKERFSAEFPKEGPSILRIQQVVRGDSAAYFCASSLGQRSRNTIYFGEGSWLTVV.

Here the CDR3 reads CAWMGLAGNTGELFF. DNA for the CDR3: TGTGCCTGGATGGGGCTAGCGGGAAACACCGGGGAGCTGTTTTTT. The V call is TRBV30, the J call TRBJ2-2, with TRBD2 identical over 9 bases. V lost 4 bases, J lost 2 bases, and 5 bases stayed unmatched. The germline V gene encodes CDR1 GTSNPN and CDR2 SVGIG (reference sequence). The CDR3 contains 15 residues.

V and J are TRBV29-1 and TRBJ1-1, with a tentative D call TRBD1 (5 bases). The length of the CDR3 is 13 residues. V dropped 6 bases and J dropped 0 bases, with 11 bases sitting between them. Germline V gives CDR1 SQVTM, CDR2 ANQGSEA. CDR3 amino acids: CSVGRDLNTEAFF. The CDR3 DNA follows: TGCAGCGTGGGGCGGGACCTGAACACTGAAGCTTTCTTT.

This chain uses TRBV18 with TRBJ2-7; 7 bases match TRBD1. Germline CDR1 and CDR2: KGHSH and LQKENI. This CDR3 has 17 residues. V gave up 5 bases and J gave up 0 bases; unmatched junction bases: 13. The CDR3 spells CASSTIPLGQTSYEQYF. The CDR3 coding sequence is TGTGCCAGCTCAACTATCCCTTTGGGACAGACCTCCTACGAGCAGTACTTC.

V is TRBV11-3 and J is TRBJ2-7, with D uncertain. Trimming cost V 0 bases and J 1 base, with 16 bases left between them. Germline V gene lookup returns CDR1 SGHNT and CDR2 YENEEA. The CDR3 is 17 amino acids. The CDR3 DNA follows: TGTGCCAGCAGCTTAGAAGGAGCCCTATGGCGGTCCTACGAGCAGTACTTC. Its translation: CASSLEGALWRSYEQYF.

The chain couples TRBV11-2 to TRBJ2-7, with TRBD1 matching over 8 bases. The CDR3 contains 13 residues. The germline V gene has CDR1 SGHAT and CDR2 FQNNGV. The junction had 6 bases not matched to a gene; V was cut back by 6 bases and J by 5 bases. Here the CDR3 DNA reads TGTGCCAGCAGTAGTGACAGGGGAAACGAGCAGTACTTC. Translating it yields CASSSDRGNEQYF.

In DNA form, the CDR3 reads TGTGCCAGCAGCCCCAGCGGGAGGCTGGAGACCCAGTACTTC. Its translation: CASSPSGRLETQYF. V usage is TRBV7-9 and J usage is TRBJ2-5, with 9 bases that match TRBD2. With 5 bases clipped from V and 5 bases from J, the junction kept 6 bases outside the gene matches. Germline CDR1 reads SEHNR; CDR2 reads FQNEAQ (reference sequence). The CDR3 runs to 14 residues.

The chain employs TRBV25-1 and TRBJ1-1; D may be TRBD1 (5 bases). This CDR3 has 13 amino acids. Trimming stripped 6 bases from V and 7 bases from J, with 15 bases between. In germline, CDR1 is MGHDK, CDR2 SYGVNS. The CDR3, as DNA: TGTGCCAGCAGCAGGGAGGGAAGCGGTGAAGCTTTCTTT. Translated, it gives CASSREGSGEAFF.

The V gene is TRBV9, the J gene TRBJ2-7, with 8 positions matching TRBD1. V lost 4 bases to trimming and J lost 5 bases; unmatched junction nucleotides: 2. This CDR3 region has 12 residues. Per the germline V gene, CDR1 is SGDLS and CDR2 is YYNGEE. The CDR3 sequence is CASSPQGDEQYF. Here the CDR3 DNA reads TGTGCCAGCAGCCCACAGGGGGACGAGCAGTACTTC. The full variable domain, its missing parts supplied by reference TRBV9 and TRBJ2-7, is DSGVTQTPKHLITATGQRVTLRCSPRSGDLSVYWYQQSLDQGLQFLIQYYNGEERAKGNILERFSAQQFPDLHSELNLSSLELGDSALYFCASSPQGDEQYFGPGTRLTVT.

V and J are TRBV11-2 and TRBJ2-2; D is perhaps TRBD2 (6 bases). Deletions cut 2 bases from V and 2 bases from J, with 12 bases between. Germline V gives CDR1 SGHAT, CDR2 FQNNGV. The CDR3 runs to 16 residues. DNA of the CDR3: TGTGCCAGCAGCTTATTTTCCGGGACTAACACCGGGGAGCTGTTTTTT. It codes for CASSLFSGTNTGELFF.

The chain has TRBV7-9 and TRBJ1-2, with D hard to call. Per germline, CDR1 SEHNR and CDR2 FQNEAQ (reference sequence). The CDR3 loop spans 13 amino acids. Trimming took off 6 bases at V and 8 bases at J, with 16 bases between the two ends. CDR3 DNA sequence: TGTGCCAGCAGAAACCCCAACTCGTGGGGCTACACCTTC. The encoded protein is CASRNPNSWGYTF.

This clone is categorized as large (0.1 to 1%). The genes are TRBV11-3 and TRBJ2-1; D remains ambiguous. Germline CDR1 is SGHNT and CDR2 is YENEEA. There are 13 residues in the CDR3. The germline V and J ends were trimmed by 1 base and 10 bases, with 11 bases remaining between them. CDR3 sequence reads: CASSLGSSGEQFF. The DNA for the CDR3 is TGTGCCAGCAGCTTAGGGTCCAGTGGCGAGCAGTTCTTC.

The chain couples TRBV5-4 to TRBJ2-4, with 12 bases fitting TRBD2. The germline V gene encodes CDR1 SGHNT and CDR2 YYREEE (reference sequence). This CDR3 contains 16 residues. The J segment lost 5 bases and the V segment lost 3 bases, leaving 6 bases of the junction unmatched. The CDR3 sequence is CASSSGLAGPQNIQYF. CDR3 coding DNA: TGTGCCAGCAGCTCCGGACTAGCGGGACCCCAAAACATTCAGTACTTC.

This rearrangement joins TRBV30 to TRBJ2-3; D remains ambiguous. The CDR3 loop spans 13 amino acids. CDR1 and CDR2 (germline): GTSNPN, SVGIG (reference sequence). V dropped 3 bases and J dropped 2 bases, with 9 bases sitting between them. The CDR3 coding sequence is TGTGCCTGGAGCAGGAAGGTCACAGATACGCAGTATTTT. Translation gives CAWSRKVTDTQYF. The whole variable domain, filled in from reference TRBV30 and TRBJ2-3, reads SQTIHQWPATLVQPVGSPLSLECTVEGTSNPNLYWYRQAAGRGLQLLFYSVGIGQISSEVPQNLSASRPQDRQFILSSKKLLLSDSGFYLCAWSRKVTDTQYFGPGTRLTVL.

The chain recombines TRBV25-1 with TRBJ1-1, with D tentatively TRBD1 (6 bases). V dropped 3 bases and J dropped 4 bases, with 15 bases sitting between them. Germline V gene sequence: CDR1 MGHDK, CDR2 SYGVNS. The CDR3 is 15 amino acids. In DNA form, the CDR3 reads TGTGCCAGCAGTGAGTCCTCAGGGGCAGGCACTGAAGCTTTCTTT. It specifies CASSESSGAGTEAFF.

This chain connects TRBV30 to TRBJ1-2, with TRBD1 identical over 11 bases. The V segment lost 2 bases and the J segment 7 bases; nucleotides outside the gene matches: 9. Germline CDR1 and CDR2: GTSNPN and SVGIG (reference sequence). This CDR3 has 15 residues. The DNA of the CDR3 is TGTGCCTGGAGTCCCCGGGACAGGGGGTCGTCTGGCTACACCTTC. Encoded protein: CAWSPRDRGSSGYTF.

J is TRBJ2-7 and V is TRBV5-6; D is possibly TRBD1 (6 bases). Germline values: CDR1 SGHDT, CDR2 YYEEEE. V gave up 0 bases and J gave up 0 bases, with 10 bases separating them. The CDR3 spans 15 residues. The DNA of the CDR3 is TGTGCCAGCAGCTTGGGGGGGCAGGGCTCCTACGAGCAGTACTTC. This sequence encodes CASSLGGQGSYEQYF.